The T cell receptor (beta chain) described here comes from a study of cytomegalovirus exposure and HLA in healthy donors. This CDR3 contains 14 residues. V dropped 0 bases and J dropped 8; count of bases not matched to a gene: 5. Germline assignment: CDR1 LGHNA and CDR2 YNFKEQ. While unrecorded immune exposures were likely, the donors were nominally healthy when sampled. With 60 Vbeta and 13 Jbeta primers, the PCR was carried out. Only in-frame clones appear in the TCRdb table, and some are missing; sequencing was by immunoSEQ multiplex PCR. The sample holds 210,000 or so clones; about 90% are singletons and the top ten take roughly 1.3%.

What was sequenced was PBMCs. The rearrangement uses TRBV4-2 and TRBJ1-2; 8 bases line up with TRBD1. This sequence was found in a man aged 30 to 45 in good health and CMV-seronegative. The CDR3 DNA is TGTGCCAGCAGCCAAGACCAGGGGGCGGACGGCTACACCTTC. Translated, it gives CASSQDQGADGYTF.